This TCR beta chain was sequenced for a study of T cells in Graves' hyperthyroidism and ophthalmopathy. Study-wide results and caveats: Blood held most thyroid clonotypes expanded above 0.001 frequency.

The ends lost 5 bases at V and 7 bases at J; junction bases unmatched: 10. From germline, CDR1 is MNHEY and CDR2 SMNVEV (reference sequence). The CDR3 runs to 16 residues. Amplification targeted TCR beta CDR3 regions from RNA transcripts. An initial round of RT-PCR targeting the TCR CDR3 relied on the HTBI primer set. TCRdb used MiXCR to reprocess the multiplex PCR reads, holding one entry per CDR3 protein. The table shows 600,000 to 650,000 distinct CDR3 sequences, with 15% to 20% occurring only once. Fresh peripheral blood, around 9.2 ml of it, supplied the PBMCs. The table lists this clonotype with many counts. Its antigen is still unknown.

Material for sequencing was blood. The chain employs TRBV27 and TRBJ2-1, with 11 nucleotides matching TRBD2. This sequence originates from a woman in her thirties with Graves' hyperthyroidism. CDR3 in DNA: TGTGCCAGCAGTAAACCGACTAGCGGGGCGAAGAATGAGCAGTTCTTC. The encoded protein is CASSKPTSGAKNEQFF.